The TCR beta chain under discussion was sequenced for a study of shared clonotypes between healthy human individuals. Study conclusions and caveats: Sampling included only blood; tissue repertoires likely differ.

For this clone: Its antigen is still unknown.

This CDR3 spans 13 amino acids. CDR1 is KGHSH, CDR2 LQKENI, per germline. Trimming cost V 2 bases and J 4 bases, with 7 bases left between them. Profiled with immunoSEQ multiplex PCR; TCRdb holds only in-frame clones, not every one. The sample has 300,000 or so clones; about 74% are singletons. The receptor was isolated from a man between 25 and 39 years old in good health. The chain is built from TRBV18 and TRBJ2-3, with D unresolved. What was sequenced was memory CD4+ T cells sorted from blood. Subset in this sample: CD45RA-negative fraction. CDR3 protein: CASSPKVADTQYF. The CDR3, as DNA: TGTGCCAGCTCACCAAAGGTTGCAGATACGCAGTATTTT.